Sequencing of this TCR beta chain was carried out in a study of cytomegalovirus exposure and HLA in healthy donors. The CDR3 extends over 15 amino acids. Germline V gives CDR1 MDHEN, CDR2 SYDVKM. Trimming removed 3 bases at V and 4 bases at J, with 15 bases between. Sequenced by immunoSEQ multiplex PCR; TCRdb stores in-frame clones only, minus some. This sample carries under 250,000 clones, about 83% of them seen once, and the ten largest clones take 2.6%. The TCR sequence derives from a man younger than 35 in good health and CMV-seronegative. The chain employs TRBV28 and TRBJ1-2; no definite D call. Sequenced material: PBMCs. As DNA, the CDR3 is TGTGCCAGCAGTTTCCCCTCGAGGAGGCTCTATGGCTACACCTTC. This translates into CASSFPSRRLYGYTF.